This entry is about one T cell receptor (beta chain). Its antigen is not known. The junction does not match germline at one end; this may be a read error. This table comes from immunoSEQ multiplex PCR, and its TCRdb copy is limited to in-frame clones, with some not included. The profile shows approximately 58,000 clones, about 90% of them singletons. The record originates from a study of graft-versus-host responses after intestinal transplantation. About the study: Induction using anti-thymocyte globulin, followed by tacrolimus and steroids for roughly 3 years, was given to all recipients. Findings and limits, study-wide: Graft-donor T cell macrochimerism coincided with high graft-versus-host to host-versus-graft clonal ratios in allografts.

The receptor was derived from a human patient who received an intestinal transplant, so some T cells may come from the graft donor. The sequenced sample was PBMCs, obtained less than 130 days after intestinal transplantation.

As DNA, the CDR3 is TGTGCCAGCAGTGATGACAGGGGGCGGGACTTC. Protein sequence: CASSDDRGRDF. The chain couples TRBV28 to TRBJ2-7, with TRBD1 matching over 10 bases. The germline V gene encodes CDR1 MDHEN and CDR2 SYDVKM. This CDR3 is built from 11 residues.